One T cell receptor beta chain is described in this entry. What it binds is not known. The sample originates from a study of CD8 T cells in ankylosing spondylitis. Germline assignment: CDR1 SGHVS and CDR2 FNYEAQ. The CDR3 length is 14 residues. The germline V and J ends were trimmed by 1 base and 6 bases, with 12 bases remaining between them. General study points: Blood of patients with ankylosing spondylitis appeared to be characterized by a TCR beta motif of several highly homologous variants. Earlier work had already found some motif variants in reactive arthritis synovial fluid and blood. Those disease-linked clones were CD8+; they were also relatively rare in peripheral blood.

Library preparation for TCR beta used quantitative 5'-RACE with molecular barcodes. TCRdb ran MiXCR on the 5' RACE reads and lists one entry per CDR3 protein. The sample includes tens of thousands of distinct CDR3 sequences, about 11% seen only once; the top ten take roughly 1.3%. The V gene is TRBV7-6, the J gene TRBJ1-1, with D possibly matching TRBD1 (6 bases). This TCR came from a male donor with ankylosing spondylitis or in good health (not recorded which). Sequencing was carried out using blood, either unsorted or a sorted T cell fraction (not recorded which). CDR3 sequence (DNA): TGTGCCAGCAGCTTAGTGGGGGAGGGGGCTGAAGCTTTCTTT. It is translated as CASSLVGEGAEAFF. Looking up the rest from reference TRBV7-6 and TRBJ1-1 gives the full variable domain: GAGVSQSPRYKVTKRGQDVALRCDPISGHVSLYWYRQALGQGPEFLTYFNYEAQQDKSGLPNDRFSAERPEGSISTLTIQRTEQRDSAMYRCASSLVGEGAEAFFGQGTRLTVV.